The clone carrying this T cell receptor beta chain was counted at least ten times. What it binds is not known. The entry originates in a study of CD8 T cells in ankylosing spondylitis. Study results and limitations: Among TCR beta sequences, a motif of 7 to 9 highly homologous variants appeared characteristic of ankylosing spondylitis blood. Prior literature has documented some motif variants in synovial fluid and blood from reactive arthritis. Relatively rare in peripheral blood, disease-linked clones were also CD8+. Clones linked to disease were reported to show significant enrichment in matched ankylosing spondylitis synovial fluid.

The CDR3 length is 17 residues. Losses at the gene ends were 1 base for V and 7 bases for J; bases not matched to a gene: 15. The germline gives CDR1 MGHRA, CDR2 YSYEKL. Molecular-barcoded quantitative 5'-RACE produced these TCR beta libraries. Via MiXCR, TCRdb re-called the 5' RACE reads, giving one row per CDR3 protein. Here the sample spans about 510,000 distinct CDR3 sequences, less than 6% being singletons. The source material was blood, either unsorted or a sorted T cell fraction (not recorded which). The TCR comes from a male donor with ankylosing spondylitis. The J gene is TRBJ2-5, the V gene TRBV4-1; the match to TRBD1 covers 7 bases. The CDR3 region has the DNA TGCGCCAGCAGCCAAGGGCCACAGGGGTTAAAACAGAGGACCCAGTACTTC. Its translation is CASSQGPQGLKQRTQYF.